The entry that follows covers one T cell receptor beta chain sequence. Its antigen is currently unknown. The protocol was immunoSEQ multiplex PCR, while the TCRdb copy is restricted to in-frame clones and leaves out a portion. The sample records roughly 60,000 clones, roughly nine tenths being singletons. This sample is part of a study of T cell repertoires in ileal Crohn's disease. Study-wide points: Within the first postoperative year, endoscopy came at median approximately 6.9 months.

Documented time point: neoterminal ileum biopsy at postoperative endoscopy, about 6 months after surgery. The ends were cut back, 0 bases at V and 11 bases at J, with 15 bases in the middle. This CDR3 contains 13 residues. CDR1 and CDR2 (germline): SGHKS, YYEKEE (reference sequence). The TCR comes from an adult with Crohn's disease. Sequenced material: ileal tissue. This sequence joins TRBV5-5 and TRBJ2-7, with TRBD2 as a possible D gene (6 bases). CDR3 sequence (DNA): TGTGCCAGCAGCTTGGGGACTAAACCATTTAAGTACGTC. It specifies CASSLGTKPFKYV.